This T cell receptor (beta chain) comes out of a study of T cell responses to AZD1222 COVID-19 vaccine. Only in-frame clones appear in the TCRdb table, and some are missing; sequencing was by immunoSEQ multiplex PCR. Of more than 100,000 clones in the sample, 85% to 90% were seen once. The CDR3 extends over 11 amino acids. Looked up from germline, CDR1 is SGDLS and CDR2 is YYNGEE. Trimming cost V 3 bases and J 5 bases, with 5 bases left between them. This specimen consisted of peripheral blood, obtained on day 0 of AZD1222 vaccination. The clonotype was recovered from an adult in good health. The chain joins TRBV9 to TRBJ1-2, with D uncertain. CDR3 bases: TGTGCCAGCAGCGGAAATTATGGCTACACCTTC. Its translation: CASSGNYGYTF.